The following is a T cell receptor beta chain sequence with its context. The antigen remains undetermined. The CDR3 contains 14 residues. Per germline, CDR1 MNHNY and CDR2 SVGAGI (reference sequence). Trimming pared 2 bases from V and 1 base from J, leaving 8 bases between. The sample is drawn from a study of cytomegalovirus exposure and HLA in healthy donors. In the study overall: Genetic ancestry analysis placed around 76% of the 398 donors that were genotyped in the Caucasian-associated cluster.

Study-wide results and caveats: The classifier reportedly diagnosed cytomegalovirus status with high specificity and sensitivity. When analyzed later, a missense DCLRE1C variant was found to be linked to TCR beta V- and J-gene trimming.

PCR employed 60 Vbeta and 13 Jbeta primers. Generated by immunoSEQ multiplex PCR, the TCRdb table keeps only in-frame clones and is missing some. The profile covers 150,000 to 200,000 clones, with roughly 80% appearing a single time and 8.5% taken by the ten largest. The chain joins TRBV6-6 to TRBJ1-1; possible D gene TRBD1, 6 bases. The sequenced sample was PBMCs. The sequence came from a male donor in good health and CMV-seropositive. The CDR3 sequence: CASSYPDRNTEAFF. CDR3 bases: TGTGCCAGCAGTTACCCGGACAGGAACACTGAAGCTTTCTTT.